The clone carrying this T cell receptor (beta chain) appeared many times. Its target is not known. The CDR3 loop spans 17 amino acids. Germline values: CDR1 SEHNR, CDR2 FQNEAQ (reference sequence). V was cut by 5 bases and J by 4 bases, with 21 bases left in between. The data originate from a study of blood T cells in healthy people across ages. General study results and limits: Older age coincided with a roughly linear decline in TCR beta diversity per million T cells.

Using a J-beta primer mix together with a sample-barcoded 5' primer, a second PCR was run for roughly 7 to 12 cycles. A tag from a template-switch adaptor with 12 random nucleotides marked each cDNA molecule. One entry per CDR3 protein, called by TCRdb with MiXCR from the 5' RACE reads. The sample carries hundreds of thousands of distinct CDR3 sequences, about 30% recorded once. Each donor had 8.5 to 10 milliliters of peripheral blood drawn. The clonotype originates from a woman older than 75 in good health. This sequence joins TRBV7-9 and TRBJ2-1; D is possibly TRBD1 (6 bases). The sequencing sample was made of blood. CDR3 sequence reads: CASSPAWFRGSYNEQFF. The CDR3 coding sequence is TGTGCCAGCAGCCCCGCCTGGTTCAGGGGCTCGTACAATGAGCAGTTCTTC.